This entry features one T cell receptor (beta chain) sequence. TCRdb keeps only in-frame clones here, not all; method: immunoSEQ multiplex PCR. The table has 40,000 to 60,000 clones, roughly 88% seen once. Germline assignment: CDR1 SNHLY and CDR2 FYNNEI. The CDR3 has 14 amino acids. J was trimmed by 1 base and V by 6 bases; bases with no gene match: 4. This entry belongs to a study of blood T cell repertoires in COVID-19. The sequence was obtained from a human donor in a cohort sampled during active COVID-19. The sequenced sample consisted of peripheral blood. The V and J genes are TRBV2 and TRBJ1-1; 8 nucleotides align to TRBD1. In DNA, the CDR3 is TGTGCCAGCAGAGCCGGGACAGGGAACACTGAAGCTTTCTTT. Translating gives CASRAGTGNTEAFF.